The clone carrying this T cell receptor (beta chain) was observed once. Its cognate antigen is unknown. Caucasian adults living in Nashville, Tennessee, provided all samples. Sequencing used immunoSEQ multiplex PCR; TCRdb keeps in-frame clones, though not all of them. The data show hundreds of thousands of clones, approximately 79% seen once. This record comes from a study of shared clonotypes between healthy human individuals. Study observations and caveats: The low donor count limited represented genetic and exposure-history diversity. Tissues were not sampled, only blood, and their repertoires likely differ. Larger estimated richness was generally recorded for naive subsets relative to memory subsets.

CDR1 is LNHDA and CDR2 is SQIVND in the germline V gene (reference sequence). Deletions cut 3 bases from V and 3 bases from J, with 12 bases between. There are 15 residues in the CDR3. Source material: memory CD4+ T cells sorted from blood. Indicated subset: CD45RA-negative fraction. The receptor was isolated from a young woman in good health. The gene calls are TRBV19 and TRBJ1-5; no firm D call. CDR3 DNA sequence: TGTGCCAGTAGTATTAAGGCAGATTACAATCAGCCCCAGCATTTT. Its translation is CASSIKADYNQPQHF.